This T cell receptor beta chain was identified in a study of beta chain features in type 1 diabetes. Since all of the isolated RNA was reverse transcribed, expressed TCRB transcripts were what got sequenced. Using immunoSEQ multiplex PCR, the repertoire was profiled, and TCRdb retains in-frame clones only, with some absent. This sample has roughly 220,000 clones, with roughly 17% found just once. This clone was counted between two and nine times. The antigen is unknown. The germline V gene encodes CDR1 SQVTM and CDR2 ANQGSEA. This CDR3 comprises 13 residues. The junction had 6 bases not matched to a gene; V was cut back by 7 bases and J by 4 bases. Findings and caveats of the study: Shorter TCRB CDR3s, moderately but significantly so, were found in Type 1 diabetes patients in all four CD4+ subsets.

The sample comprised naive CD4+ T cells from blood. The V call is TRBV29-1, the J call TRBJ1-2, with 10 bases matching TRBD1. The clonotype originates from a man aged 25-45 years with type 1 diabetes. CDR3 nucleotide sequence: TGCAGCGCAGACAGGGGGCTGTTCTATGGCTACACCTTC. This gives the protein CSADRGLFYGYTF.